This passage covers 29 T cell receptor beta chains from one sample sequenced in a study of shared T cell receptors in the human thymus. TCRdb's table, derived via immunoSEQ multiplex PCR, lists solely in-frame clones and lacks some. The table lists roughly 550,000 clones, 75% to 80% of them singletons. These data also formed part of another study, on human thymus T cells.

Sequencing was done on a sample of thymocytes. The origin of the receptors is a boy younger than two with a congenital heart defect.

V gene TRBV18 combines with J gene TRBJ2-1; 9 positions agree with TRBD2. The length of the CDR3 is 17 residues. The junction had 8 bases not matched to a gene; V was cut back by 2 bases and J by 3 bases. CDR1 KGHSH and CDR2 LQKENI come from the germline V gene. Here the CDR3 DNA reads TGTGCCAGCTCACCAGCTTGGGCGGGAGGGGGCTACAATGAGCAGTTCTTC. Residues: CASSPAWAGGGYNEQFF.

The V call is TRBV23-1, the J call TRBJ2-7; TRBD1 agrees at 9 bases. TRBV23-1 is known as an ORF, though its function is uncertain. V shed 6 bases, J shed 2 bases, and the junction held 11 bases outside the gene matches. The CDR3 runs 16 residues. The CDR3 loop reads CASSQLPGQGTYEQYF. The CDR3 DNA sequence: TGCGCCAGCAGCCAACTACCGGGACAGGGAACCTACGAGCAGTACTTC.

This clone was detected only a few times. V usage is TRBV6-5 and J usage is TRBJ2-1, with TRBD1 matching 11 bases. The CDR3 consists of 16 residues. From germline, CDR1 is MNHEY and CDR2 SVGAGI. With 2 bases clipped from V and 4 bases from J, the junction kept 4 bases outside the gene matches. The CDR3 coding sequence is TGTGCCAGCAGTTACCGCCGGGACAGGGGGTACAATGAGCAGTTCTTC. It specifies CASSYRRDRGYNEQFF.

This rearrangement joins TRBV5-1 to TRBJ2-3, with 8 bases identical to TRBD2. The CDR3 runs 16 residues. Germline values: CDR1 SGHRS, CDR2 YFSETQ. The V gene end was trimmed by 4 bases and the J gene end by 0 bases; junction bases not matched to a gene: 7. The CDR3: CASSVSGTYSTDTQYF. As DNA, the CDR3 is TGCGCCAGCAGCGTTAGCGGGACTTATAGCACAGATACGCAGTATTTT.

This chain connects TRBV15 to TRBJ2-7, with 7 positions matching TRBD2. The CDR3 has 14 residues. V trimming: 5 bases; J trimming: 2 bases; junction bases outside the gene matches: 6. Germline CDR1 LNHNV, CDR2 YYDKDF (reference sequence). CDR3 in DNA: TGTGCCACCAGCGGGGGACTACCAACCTACGAGCAGTACTTC. It specifies CATSGGLPTYEQYF.

This chain connects TRBV4-3 to TRBJ2-7; 9 bases are shared with TRBD1. With V trimmed by 4 bases and J by 3 bases, 16 bases remained unmatched. Germline lookup yields CDR1 LGHNA and CDR2 YSLEER. CDR3 size: 18 residues. CDR3 protein: CASSRGYRGREKNYEQYF. The CDR3 coding sequence is TGCGCCAGCAGCCGCGGATACAGGGGGCGCGAGAAGAACTACGAGCAGTACTTC.

This chain uses TRBV15 with TRBJ1-3; 8 positions agree with TRBD1. Germline V lookup: CDR1 LNHNV, CDR2 YYDKDF (reference sequence). There are 15 residues in the CDR3. Trimming removed 3 bases from V and 8 bases from J; junction bases left unmatched: 9. CDR3 protein: CATSRAFDRGHTIYF. Written as DNA, the CDR3 is TGTGCCACCAGCAGGGCCTTTGACAGGGGACACACCATATATTTT.

J is TRBJ1-4 and V is TRBV5-1; TRBD1 agrees at 8 bases. CDR3 length: 14 amino acids. CDR1 is SGHRS and CDR2 is YFSETQ in the germline V gene. Trimming removed 5 bases from V and 6 bases from J; junction bases left unmatched: 6. CDR3 DNA sequence: TGCGCCAGCAGGGAAGGGACAGGTTATGAAAAACTGTTTTTT. Residues: CASREGTGYEKLFF.

A few counts support this clone. CDR3 amino acids: CASSLTSGRRGVEETQYF. The CDR3, as DNA: TGTGCCAGCAGCTTAACTAGCGGGAGGAGGGGCGTGGAGGAGACCCAGTACTTC. J is TRBJ2-5 and V is TRBV5-6; 12 positions agree with TRBD2. The CDR3 extends over 18 amino acids. From germline, CDR1 is SGHDT and CDR2 YYEEEE. J lost 5 bases, V lost 2 bases, and 13 bases had no gene match. Variable domain in full (rest from reference TRBV5-6 and TRBJ2-5): DAGVTQSPTHLIKTRGQQVTLRCSPKSGHDTVSWYQQALGQGPQFIFQYYEEEERQRGNFPDRFSGHQFPNYSSELNVNALLLGDSALYLCASSLTSGRRGVEETQYFGPGTRLLVL.

The rearrangement uses TRBV5-6 and TRBJ2-5; 9 nucleotides line up with TRBD2. CDR1 SGHDT and CDR2 YYEEEE come from the germline V gene. The CDR3 is 16 amino acids. With 0 bases clipped from V and 2 bases from J, the junction kept 5 bases outside the gene matches. The CDR3 region is CASSLDSGGRQETQYF. In DNA form, the CDR3 reads TGTGCCAGCAGCTTGGATAGCGGGGGAAGGCAAGAGACCCAGTACTTC.

Here the CDR3 reads CASSPRQVSYEQYF. CDR3 nucleotide sequence: TGTGCCAGCAGCCCCAGACAGGTATCCTACGAGCAGTACTTC. The rearrangement joins TRBV11-2 to TRBJ2-7, with a tentative D call TRBD1 (6 bases). Trimming stripped 5 bases from V and 1 base from J, with 12 bases between. The germline V gene encodes CDR1 SGHAT and CDR2 FQNNGV. This CDR3 is built from 14 residues.

This clone was recorded a few times. The rearrangement uses TRBV4-2 and TRBJ1-3, with 9 positions matching TRBD1. After removal of 5 bases from V and 1 base from J, the junction contained 6 bases not matched to a gene. The CDR3 runs 16 residues. Germline assignment: CDR1 LGHNA and CDR2 YNFKEQ. This CDR3 reads CASSNEQGASGNTIYF. CDR3 bases: TGTGCCAGCAGCAATGAACAGGGGGCGTCTGGAAACACCATATATTTT.

The genes are TRBV30 and TRBJ2-5, with 8 bases lining up with TRBD2. Germline CDR1 GTSNPN, CDR2 SVGIG (reference sequence). The CDR3 runs to 17 residues. Losses at the gene ends were 0 bases for V and 2 bases for J; bases not matched to a gene: 11. Written as DNA, the CDR3 is TGTGCCTGGAGTGTCGTCCTAGCGGGTTTAAGTCAAGAGACCCAGTACTTC. This codes for CAWSVVLAGLSQETQYF. Looking up the rest from reference TRBV30 and TRBJ2-5 gives the full variable domain: SQTIHQWPATLVQPVGSPLSLECTVEGTSNPNLYWYRQAAGRGLQLLFYSVGIGQISSEVPQNLSASRPQDRQFILSSKKLLLSDSGFYLCAWSVVLAGLSQETQYFGPGTRLLVL.

The chain uses TRBV5-1 and TRBJ2-7; 7 bases are shared with TRBD1. CDR3 size: 16 residues. Per the germline V gene, CDR1 is SGHRS and CDR2 is YFSETQ. Trimming at V came to 0 bases and at J to 2 bases, leaving 8 bases not matched to a gene. The CDR3 here is CASSLVGTDSTYEQYF. The DNA for the CDR3 is TGCGCCAGCAGCTTGGTGGGGACAGACTCTACCTACGAGCAGTACTTC.

The chain links TRBV10-2 to TRBJ2-2, with TRBD2 matching over 16 bases. The length of the CDR3 is 20 residues. Germline CDR1 reads WSHSY; CDR2 reads SAAADI. V was pared by 3 bases and J by 5 bases, with 12 bases of the junction left unmatched. CDR3 DNA sequence: TGCGCCAGCAGTGAAAGACAGGGAGGGACTAGCGGGAGGGAAACCGGGGAGCTGTTTTTT. This gives the protein CASSERQGGTSGRETGELFF.

The chain couples TRBV5-1 to TRBJ1-3; tentatively, D is TRBD1 (5 bases). V lost 0 bases and J lost 4, with 14 bases in between. CDR1 is SGHRS, CDR2 YFSETQ, per germline. The CDR3 is 16 residues long. DNA for the CDR3: TGCGCCAGCAGCTTGGAGGGTCAGGGAGGGGGAAACACCATATATTTT. As protein: CASSLEGQGGGNTIYF.

This clone turned up a few times. CDR3 sequence reads: CASSALDGGGNYEQYF. CDR3 bases: TGTGCCAGCAGTGCCCTGGATGGCGGGGGCAACTACGAGCAGTACTTC. The chain uses TRBV6-1 and TRBJ2-7; D is perhaps TRBD2 (7 bases). Trimming pared 4 bases from V and 3 bases from J, leaving 19 bases between. This CDR3 has 16 residues. CDR1 MNHNS and CDR2 SASEGT come from the germline V gene.

This chain joins TRBV19 and TRBJ1-2; D remains unclear. The CDR3 extends over 16 amino acids. Germline CDR1 LNHDA, CDR2 SQIVND (reference sequence). Trimming took off 6 bases at V and 7 bases at J, with 24 bases between the two ends. For the CDR3, the DNA is TGTGCCAGTAGCACTCGAGGTACCCAGTTGTGGAGTGGCTACACCTTC. Translation: CASSTRGTQLWSGYTF.

A remark on this clone: Other DNA variants within this sample encode the same CDR3. This chain connects TRBV27 to TRBJ2-1; 8 bases fit TRBD2. CDR1 is MNHEY, CDR2 SMNVEV, per germline (reference sequence). V shed 0 bases and J 6 bases; nucleotides not matched to a gene: 1. This CDR3 has 14 residues. CDR3 bases: TGTGCCAGCAGTTTATCGGCGGGAGGCAATGAGCAGTTCTTC. Protein product: CASSLSAGGNEQFF.

This sequence joins TRBV28 and TRBJ2-5; 9 nucleotides align to TRBD1. Germline CDR1 is MDHEN and CDR2 is SYDVKM. The junction had 10 bases not matched to a gene; V was cut back by 6 bases and J by 5 bases. The CDR3 totals 15 residues. This CDR3 reads CASSRTGAPGETQYF. The CDR3 bases are TGTGCCAGCAGCCGGACAGGGGCCCCCGGGGAGACCCAGTACTTC.

This clone has only a few counts. V usage is TRBV18 and J usage is TRBJ2-7; D call uncertain. Germline CDR1 is KGHSH and CDR2 is LQKENI. V gave up 3 bases and J gave up 0 bases, with 12 bases separating them. The CDR3 covers 15 residues. The CDR3 reads CASSPLPVHSYEQYF. As DNA, the CDR3 is TGTGCCAGCTCACCTTTGCCGGTCCACTCCTACGAGCAGTACTTC.

A single count supports this clone. The chain uses TRBV19 and TRBJ2-7; 9 nucleotides line up with TRBD2. Germline CDR1 is LNHDA and CDR2 is SQIVND (reference sequence). J lost 4 bases, V lost 3 bases, and 4 bases had no gene match. This CDR3 contains 14 residues. As DNA, the CDR3 is TGTGCCAGTAGTATCTCGGGACTAGCATACGAGCAGTACTTC. Translated: CASSISGLAYEQYF. The full variable domain, with the rest looked up from reference TRBV19 and TRBJ2-7, is DGGITQSPKYLFRKEGQNVTLSCEQNLNHDAMYWYRQDPGQGLRLIYYSQIVNDFQKGDIAEGYSVSREKKESFPLTVTSAQKNPTAFYLCASSISGLAYEQYFGPGTRLTVT.

This chain links TRBV7-9 with TRBJ2-1; 8 bases line up with TRBD2. CDR3 length: 15 amino acids. V shed 5 bases and J 5 bases; nucleotides not matched to a gene: 8. CDR1 is SEHNR and CDR2 is FQNEAQ in the germline V gene (reference sequence). The CDR3 here is CASSNRGGYHNEQFF. Here the CDR3 DNA reads TGTGCCAGCAGCAACCGGGGGGGGTATCACAATGAGCAGTTCTTC.

The chain combines TRBV20-1 with TRBJ2-7, with TRBD2 as a possible D gene (7 bases). Trimming removed 6 bases from V and 4 bases from J, with 10 bases in between. This CDR3 has 11 amino acids. CDR1 is DFQATT, CDR2 SNEGSKA, per germline (reference sequence). In DNA, the CDR3 is TGCAGTGCCGCGGGGGCTTACGAGCAGTACTTC. It specifies CSAAGAYEQYF.

There are a few counts of this clone. V gene TRBV19 combines with J gene TRBJ1-2, with 9 bases aligning to TRBD1. Losses at the gene ends were 4 bases for V and 4 bases for J; bases not matched to a gene: 13. The CDR3 spans 17 residues. CDR1 and CDR2 from the germline V gene are LNHDA and SQIVND (reference sequence). The CDR3 nucleotides are TGTGCCAGTAGTAGCGGCCGGGACAGGGCGCGCAGCTATGGCTACACCTTC. Amino acid sequence: CASSSGRDRARSYGYTF.

The genes are TRBV29-1 and TRBJ2-7, with 15 bases fitting TRBD2. The trim removed 4 bases at V and 8 bases at J, leaving 9 bases unmatched. The germline V gene encodes CDR1 SQVTM and CDR2 ANQGSEA. The CDR3 is 15 residues long. In DNA form, the CDR3 reads TGCAGCGTTGTGGGCGTTGGGACTAGCGGGAGGAAGCAGTACTTC. This translates into CSVVGVGTSGRKQYF.

V gene TRBV5-4 combines with J gene TRBJ1-1; D is perhaps TRBD1 (6 bases). Germline V CDR1 and CDR2: SGHNT, YYREEE (reference sequence). V was pared by 4 bases and J by 3 bases, with 31 bases between. This CDR3 spans 20 amino acids. The CDR3 loop reads CASSLLQQGSEPLAYTEAFF. In DNA form, the CDR3 reads TGTGCCAGCAGCCTCTTACAGCAGGGGAGTGAGCCCCTGGCCTACACTGAAGCTTTCTTT.

This chain joins TRBV5-4 and TRBJ2-4; D not certain. Trimming removed 4 bases from V and 3 bases from J, with 8 bases in between. CDR1 and CDR2 (germline): SGHNT, YYREEE (reference sequence). The CDR3 runs to 13 residues. Here the CDR3 DNA reads TGTGCCAGCAGCCCGAGTGGCAAAAACATTCAGTACTTC. Protein product: CASSPSGKNIQYF.

The CDR3 sequence is CASSAPFTGADEKLFF. The CDR3 DNA follows: TGTGCCAGCAGTGCGCCATTCACAGGGGCGGATGAAAAACTGTTTTTT. The rearrangement joins TRBV25-1 to TRBJ1-4; 7 nucleotides line up with TRBD1. V dropped 4 bases and J dropped 6; count of bases not matched to a gene: 11. This CDR3 region has 16 residues. Germline V CDR1 and CDR2: MGHDK, SYGVNS.